These 15 T cell receptor beta chains were sequenced from one sample in a study of T cell responses to AZD1222 COVID-19 vaccine. The repertoire was sequenced with immunoSEQ multiplex PCR; TCRdb's copy has only in-frame clones and lacks some. The sample records 120,000 or so clones, roughly 88% being singletons. The sequenced sample was peripheral blood, obtained 28 days after the second AZD1222 dose. All receptors derive from an adult who received the AZD1222 COVID-19 vaccine.

This chain connects TRBV4-3 to TRBJ1-2; D gene ambiguous. Germline loops: CDR1 LGHNA, CDR2 YSLEER. Trimming shortened V by 0 bases and J by 5 bases, and 13 bases separated the two germline ends. The CDR3 covers 15 residues. Here the CDR3 reads CASSQESRSSYGYTF. The CDR3 DNA sequence: TGCGCCAGCAGCCAAGAATCCCGGAGCAGTTATGGCTACACCTTC.

This clone occurred once. The chain carries TRBV5-1 and TRBJ2-7, with TRBD1 matching 7 bases. This CDR3 contains 15 residues. The trim removed 0 bases at V and 1 base at J, leaving 4 bases unmatched. Germline CDR1 reads SGHRS; CDR2 reads YFSETQ. The CDR3 sequence is CASSLATGKSYEQYF. The DNA for the CDR3 is TGCGCCAGCAGCTTGGCGACAGGGAAGTCCTACGAGCAGTACTTC. Drawing the rest from reference TRBV5-1 and TRBJ2-7, the complete variable domain is KAGVTQTPRYLIKTRGQQVTLSCSPISGHRSVSWYQQTPGQGLQFLFEYFSETQRNKGNFPGRFSGRQFSNSRSEMNVSTLELGDSALYLCASSLATGKSYEQYFGPGTRLTVT.

The V gene is TRBV6-5, the J gene TRBJ2-3; the D is unclear. This CDR3 contains 14 residues. Germline CDR1 is MNHEY and CDR2 is SVGAGI. The V end was cut by 6 bases, the J end by 3 bases, with 13 bases between. This CDR3 reads CASRGRQSTDTQYF. DNA of the CDR3: TGTGCCAGCAGAGGTAGGCAATCAACAGATACGCAGTATTTT.

The genes are TRBV2 and TRBJ2-7; no clear D gene. The germline V and J ends were trimmed by 5 bases and 5 bases, with 16 bases remaining between them. This CDR3 is built from 14 residues. The germline CDR1 and CDR2 sequences are SNHLY and FYNNEI. CDR3 loop: CASSMPANNHEQYF. CDR3 in DNA: TGTGCCAGCAGTATGCCGGCTAACAACCACGAGCAGTACTTC.

The genes are TRBV19 and TRBJ1-3; D unresolved. The CDR3 runs 13 residues. V dropped 3 bases and J dropped 2 bases, with 5 bases sitting between them. Germline CDR1 is LNHDA and CDR2 is SQIVND (reference sequence). The CDR3 coding sequence is TGTGCCAGTAGTATGGCGACTGGAAACACCATATATTTT. Amino acid sequence: CASSMATGNTIYF. Looking up the rest from reference TRBV19 and TRBJ1-3 gives the full variable domain: DGGITQSPKYLFRKEGQNVTLSCEQNLNHDAMYWYRQDPGQGLRLIYYSQIVNDFQKGDIAEGYSVSREKKESFPLTVTSAQKNPTAFYLCASSMATGNTIYFGEGSWLTVV.

This clone was found a few times. Sequence at one end of the junction differs from germline and may be a read error. The chain is built from TRBV7-2 and TRBJ2-5, with 12 nucleotides matching TRBD2. Germline CDR1 SGHTA, CDR2 FQGNSA. The CDR3 consists of 13 residues. The CDR3 coding sequence is TGTGCCAGCAGCTTAAGACTAGCGGGGGAACCACACTTC. It encodes CASSLRLAGEPHF.

The rearrangement uses TRBV3-1 (or the pseudogene TRBV3-2) and TRBJ1-2; 12 nucleotides match TRBD1. V shed 4 bases, J shed 6 bases, and the junction held 6 bases outside the gene matches. This CDR3 has 15 residues. Germline values: CDR1 LGHDT, CDR2 YNNKEL (reference sequence). The CDR3 region has the DNA TGTGCCAGCAGCCGAGGGGACAGGGGGCGTCATGGCTACACCTTC. It translates to CASSRGDRGRHGYTF.

This clone was observed a few times. The chain is built from TRBV18 and TRBJ1-1, with TRBD1 identical over 8 bases. Trimming cost V 6 bases and J 4 bases; bases outside gene matches: 10. There are 15 residues in the CDR3. The V gene's germline CDR1 is KGHSH and CDR2 LQKENI. CDR3 DNA: TGTGCCAGCTCCCAGGCTGGACAGGGTGGCACTGAAGCTTTCTTT. It yields the protein CASSQAGQGGTEAFF.

The chain joins TRBV19 to TRBJ2-7; D could derive from TRBD1 or TRBD2 (7 bases each). The CDR3 consists of 13 residues. The V end was cut by 6 bases, the J end by 5 bases, with 14 bases between. Germline V gene sequence: CDR1 LNHDA, CDR2 SQIVND (reference sequence). CDR3 residues: CASSDRAGDEQYF. Here the CDR3 DNA reads TGTGCCAGTAGCGACAGGGCGGGGGACGAGCAGTACTTC. Full variable domain (missing parts from reference TRBV19 and TRBJ2-7): DGGITQSPKYLFRKEGQNVTLSCEQNLNHDAMYWYRQDPGQGLRLIYYSQIVNDFQKGDIAEGYSVSREKKESFPLTVTSAQKNPTAFYLCASSDRAGDEQYFGPGTRLTVT.

The gene calls are TRBV7-2 and TRBJ2-3, with D maybe TRBD2 (5 bases). Trimming pared 1 base from V and 5 bases from J, leaving 10 bases between. Germline lookup yields CDR1 SGHTA and CDR2 FQGNSA. The CDR3 is 14 amino acids. The CDR3 region is CASSLGARGDTQYF. The CDR3 DNA is TGTGCCAGCAGCTTAGGGGCCCGGGGAGATACGCAGTATTTT.

V and J are TRBV2 and TRBJ1-4; a weak D match, TRBD1 (5 bases). This CDR3 has 13 amino acids. V was clipped by 6 bases and J by 4 bases, with 9 bases between them. Germline V CDR1 and CDR2: SNHLY, FYNNEI. In DNA, the CDR3 is TGTGCCAGCAGAGCCGGGGGTAATGAAAAACTGTTTTTT. It encodes CASRAGGNEKLFF.

This chain uses TRBV12-3 or TRBV12-4 with TRBJ2-1, with D tentatively TRBD2 (5 bases). Trimming cost V 6 bases and J 10 bases, with 13 bases left between them. This CDR3 is 12 amino acids long. The CDR3 bases are TGTGCCAGCAGCGGCGGGCCACGCGAGCAGTTCTTC. Translating it yields CASSGGPREQFF.

The CDR3 here is CASSLPAGRDYGYTF. The CDR3 DNA is TGTGCCAGCAGCCTGCCCGCCGGCAGAGACTATGGCTACACCTTC. The V and J genes are TRBV28 and TRBJ1-2; D ambiguous. V was clipped by 6 bases and J by 3 bases, with 17 bases between them. The CDR3 is 15 residues long. CDR1 MDHEN and CDR2 SYDVKM come from the germline V gene.

This clone came up once. The CDR3, as DNA: TGTGCTAGTGGAGGACAGGGGTACAATGAGCAGTTCTTC. It codes for CASGGQGYNEQFF. The chain links TRBV12-5 to TRBJ2-1, with TRBD1 matching over 9 bases. Trimming at V came to 6 bases and at J to 4 bases, leaving 1 base not matched to a gene. This CDR3 has 13 amino acids. Germline CDR1 is LGHNT and CDR2 is FRNRAP. The whole variable domain, filled in from reference TRBV12-5 and TRBJ2-1, reads DARVTQTPRHKVTEMGQEVTMRCQPILGHNTVFWYRQTMMQGLELLAYFRNRAPLDDSGMPKDRFSAEMPDATLATLKIQPSEPRDSAVYFCASGGQGYNEQFFGPGTRLTVL.

J is TRBJ1-3 and V is TRBV10-3, with D unresolved. There are 13 residues in the CDR3. Trimming cost V 3 bases and J 0 bases, with 3 bases left between them. The V gene's germline CDR1 is ENHRY and CDR2 SYGVKD. The CDR3 region has the DNA TGTGCCATCAGTGACAACTCTGGAAACACCATATATTTT. Translated, it gives CAISDNSGNTIYF.